The rows below give T cell receptor beta chains drawn from one sample of a study of blood T cell repertoires in COVID-19. Method: immunoSEQ multiplex PCR; TCRdb's copy keeps in-frame clones and lacks some. The table lists around 280,000 clones, 90% of them singletons. What was sequenced was PBMCs or T cells enriched from blood (not recorded which). These receptor sequences come from a woman in her late teens or twenties with acute COVID-19. Both conserved end residues are part of each CDR3. Fields, in order: J gene, D gene, V gene, clone size, CDR3 DNA, CDR3 protein. A D gene is named only where the DNA matches it firmly. Some rows have no size entry. The others give once, few or many, or a class for an expanded clone.

>TRBJ2-2|TRBD1|TRBV18|.
TGTGCCAGCTCACCCGGGACAGGGGGCACCGGGGAGCTGTTTTTT
CASSPGTGGTGELFF
>TRBJ1-5|.|TRBV21-1|.
TGTGCCAGCAGCACTGGGCGGTACCAGGGACAGGTCCCGCATAGCAATCAGCCCCAGCATTTT
CASSTGRYQGQVPHSNQPQHF
>TRBJ2-1|TRBD1|TRBV5-1|.
TGCGCCAGCAGCTCCCGACAGGGCCTCTCCGGGAATGAGCAGTTCTTC
CASSSRQGLSGNEQFF
>TRBJ2-3|TRBD2|TRBV6-5|few
TGTGCCAGCAGCTCGACTAGCGGTGGTACAGATACGCAGTATTTT
CASSSTSGGTDTQYF
>TRBJ1-2|.|TRBV19|.
TGTGCCAGTAGTAACACCGGCAGCGCTAACTATGGCTACACCTTC
CASSNTGSANYGYTF
>TRBJ2-1|TRBD1|TRBV19|.
TGTGCCGGCCACGGCCAAAAAACCCCCTTGCTTCAAGGGGGCCCACCTTACAATGAGCAGTTCTTC
CAGHGQKTPLLQGGPPYNEQFF
>TRBJ2-1|.|TRBV3-1/TRBV3-2|.
TGTGCCAGCAGCCAAGACAGCCATAGGAGCTCCTACAATGAGCAGTTCTTC
CASSQDSHRSSYNEQFF
>TRBJ2-2|.|TRBV6-4|few
TGTGCCAGCAGTGATGGCAGGGTCGGGACCGGGGAGCTGTTTTTT
CASSDGRVGTGELFF
>TRBJ2-2|TRBD2|TRBV3-1/TRBV3-2|.
TGTGCCAGCAGCCCCGGGACTAGCGGGAGGGGGGAGCTGTTTTTT
CASSPGTSGRGELFF
>TRBJ2-7|TRBD2|TRBV4-1|.
TGCGCCAGCAGCCACGGGACTAGCGGAGGCTCCTACGAGCAGTACTTC
CASSHGTSGGSYEQYF
>TRBJ2-7|TRBD1|TRBV15|.
TGTGCCACCAGAAGGACAGGGGGCAGCTCCTACGAGCAGTACTTC
CATRRTGGSSYEQYF
>TRBJ2-1|TRBD2|TRBV19|.
TGTGCCAGTAGTATAGATCTCATAGCGGGAGATTCCCTCAATGAGCAGTTCTTC
CASSIDLIAGDSLNEQFF
>TRBJ2-1|TRBD2|TRBV9|once
TGTGCCAGCAGCGTATTCATTAGCGGGAGTCTCAATGAGCAGTTCTTC
CASSVFISGSLNEQFF
>TRBJ2-1|TRBD2|TRBV10-3|.
TGTGCCAGCAAGGATAGCGGGAGGGGGGATGAGCAGTTCTTC
CASKDSGRGDEQFF
>TRBJ2-7|TRBD1|TRBV19|.
TGTGCCAGTAGTCCACGAACGGACAGGGTATCCGACGAGCAGTACTTC
CASSPRTDRVSDEQYF
>TRBJ2-5|.|TRBV18|few
TGTGCCAGCTCACCACAGACAGGTCAAGAGACCCAGTACTTC
CASSPQTGQETQYF